This entry lists 32 T cell receptor beta chains sequenced from one sample in a study of radiotherapy plus CTLA-4 blockade in lung cancer. Using immunoSEQ multiplex PCR, the repertoire was profiled, and TCRdb retains in-frame clones only, with some absent. The table lists 65,000 to 85,000 clones, approximately 73% of them singletons. The specimen comprised peripheral blood, sampled from a patient treated with radiotherapy plus ipilimumab. The receptor source for this set is a human donor with non-small cell lung cancer whose response to radiotherapy plus ipilimumab could not be evaluated.

The genes are TRBV28 and TRBJ1-2, with D tentatively TRBD1 (5 bases). V was shortened by 3 bases and J by 5 bases, with 16 bases between the two germline ends. The CDR3 length is 15 residues. Germline lookup yields CDR1 MDHEN and CDR2 SYDVKM. CDR3 sequence: CASSLGGELGYGYTF. The CDR3 DNA sequence: TGTGCCAGCAGTTTGGGGGGGGAGTTGGGATATGGCTACACCTTC.

As to this clone: This CDR3 is also generated by other DNA sequences in the sample. The CDR3 nucleotides are TGCGCCAGCAAGCTTACGGGGAACCAAAACTATGGCTACACCTTC. Its translation is CASKLTGNQNYGYTF. J is TRBJ1-2 and V is TRBV10-2; D remains ambiguous. The germline V gene has CDR1 WSHSY and CDR2 SAAADI. V lost 7 bases, J lost 2 bases, and 17 bases lay in between. This CDR3 contains 15 residues.

This chain uses TRBV19 with TRBJ2-1; 8 bases are shared with TRBD1. Germline CDR1 and CDR2: LNHDA and SQIVND (reference sequence). The CDR3 has 13 amino acids. Trimming at V came to 7 bases and at J to 5 bases, leaving 4 bases not matched to a gene. DNA for the CDR3: TGTGCCAGTAACGACAGGGGTAACAATGAGCAGTTCTTC. Its translation is CASNDRGNNEQFF. Full variable domain (rest looked up from reference TRBV19 and TRBJ2-1): DGGITQSPKYLFRKEGQNVTLSCEQNLNHDAMYWYRQDPGQGLRLIYYSQIVNDFQKGDIAEGYSVSREKKESFPLTVTSAQKNPTAFYLCASNDRGNNEQFFGPGTRLTVL.

Of note for this clone: Mismatch with germline at one junction end may stem from a read error. At the DNA level, this CDR3 is encoded by other sequences in the same sample as well. The gene calls are TRBV4-1 and TRBJ2-2; a weak D match, TRBD2 (6 bases). The CDR3 totals 17 residues. Germline assignment: CDR1 MGHRA and CDR2 YSYEKL. For the CDR3, the DNA is TGCGCCAGCAGCCAAGGGCTCGCGGGGAAGAGGACCGGGGAGCTGTTTTTC. It translates to CASSQGLAGKRTGELFF.

V and J are TRBV4-1 and TRBJ2-7; D is possibly TRBD2 (6 bases). V was shortened by 4 bases and J by 3 bases, with 19 bases between the two germline ends. Germline CDR1 and CDR2: MGHRA and YSYEKL. The CDR3 loop spans 16 amino acids. Written as DNA, the CDR3 is TGCGCCAGCAGCCCCGGGCGGGGAACGAGCGTCTACGAGCAGTACTTC. Translating it yields CASSPGRGTSVYEQYF.

The V and J genes are TRBV7-2 and TRBJ2-5; 7 positions agree with TRBD1. Per germline, CDR1 SGHTA and CDR2 FQGNSA. The CDR3 consists of 15 residues. The trim removed 5 bases at V and 1 base at J, leaving 7 bases unmatched. DNA for the CDR3: TGTGCCAGCAGCCGAAGGGGACAGACCCAAGAGACCCAGTACTTC. Encoded protein: CASSRRGQTQETQYF.

The chain combines TRBV7-2 with TRBJ1-6; D gene uncertain. V was shortened by 9 bases and J by 7 bases, with 16 bases between the two germline ends. The CDR3 loop spans 14 amino acids. CDR1 is SGHTA, CDR2 FQGNSA, per germline. The CDR3 DNA reads TGTGCCAGTGTTCGCGGGGTGCGCAATTCACCCCTCCACTTT. Encoded protein: CASVRGVRNSPLHF.

The V gene is TRBV2, the J gene TRBJ2-4; the match to TRBD1 covers 8 bases. The CDR3 runs to 15 residues. The V gene's germline CDR1 is SNHLY and CDR2 FYNNEI. V dropped 7 bases and J dropped 0; count of bases not matched to a gene: 5. The CDR3 here is CASKRQGLAKNIQYF. The CDR3, as DNA: TGTGCCAGCAAAAGACAGGGGCTAGCCAAAAACATTCAGTACTTC.

V is TRBV14 and J is TRBJ2-2; D is perhaps TRBD1 (5 bases). Germline V gives CDR1 SGHDN, CDR2 FVKESK. The CDR3 covers 16 residues. Trimming pared 5 bases from V and 2 bases from J, leaving 15 bases between. CDR3 region: CASSSTGRVNTGELFF. CDR3 coding DNA: TGTGCCAGCAGCTCCACGGGCAGGGTAAACACCGGGGAGCTGTTTTTT.

The chain links TRBV7-9 to TRBJ2-7, with 9 bases matching TRBD1. The CDR3 runs 15 residues. In germline, CDR1 is SEHNR, CDR2 FQNEAQ (reference sequence). The trim removed 4 bases at V and 1 base at J, leaving 5 bases unmatched. CDR3 DNA sequence: TGTGCCAGCAGCTCTACCGGGACAGGGTCCTACGAGCAGTACTTC. Translated, it gives CASSSTGTGSYEQYF.

The chain joins TRBV9 to TRBJ2-7; 10 positions match TRBD2. Germline V gene sequence: CDR1 SGDLS, CDR2 YYNGEE. The CDR3 is 16 residues long. Trimming at V came to 4 bases and at J to 0 bases, leaving 7 bases not matched to a gene. The CDR3: CASSLRTSGPSYEQYF. The CDR3, as DNA: TGTGCCAGCAGCCTGAGGACTAGCGGACCCTCCTACGAGCAGTACTTC.

CDR3 sequence: CAISEWDRKTGNTIYF. The CDR3 DNA reads TGTGCCATCAGTGAGTGGGACAGGAAAACTGGAAACACCATATATTTT. V and J are TRBV10-3 and TRBJ1-3; TRBD1 agrees at 8 bases. Trimming cost V 1 base and J 2 bases; bases outside gene matches: 4. The CDR3 length is 16 residues. The germline CDR1 and CDR2 sequences are ENHRY and SYGVKD.

The chain has TRBV2 and TRBJ2-1; 11 bases map to TRBD2. This CDR3 has 16 residues. V lost 6 bases to trimming and J lost 10 bases; unmatched junction nucleotides: 14. Germline-derived CDR1 and CDR2 are SNHLY and FYNNEI. The CDR3 spells CASRYPNTSGGDEQFF. Written as DNA, the CDR3 is TGTGCCAGCAGGTATCCCAATACTAGCGGGGGTGACGAGCAGTTCTTC.

This clone has a single count. V usage is TRBV27 and J usage is TRBJ2-5, with 16 bases identical to TRBD2. Unmatched junction bases numbered 8, after V lost 5 bases and J lost 5 bases. The CDR3 runs to 17 residues. Germline V gene data show CDR1 as MNHEY and CDR2 as SMNVEV (reference sequence). The CDR3 coding sequence is TGTGCCAGCAGTCCCGGGACTAGCGGGGGGGCGGCGGAGACCCAGTACTTC. Protein: CASSPGTSGGAAETQYF.

The rearrangement joins TRBV30 to TRBJ2-3; 10 bases agree with TRBD2. This CDR3 has 15 residues. Trimming took 2 bases from V and 5 from J; bases not matched to a gene: 7. Germline CDR1 reads GTSNPN; CDR2 reads SVGIG (reference sequence). The CDR3 loop reads CAWSYLAGAVDTQYF. CDR3 DNA: TGTGCCTGGAGTTACCTAGCGGGAGCGGTAGATACGCAGTATTTT.

This chain uses TRBV7-9 with TRBJ2-1; the D gene is possibly TRBD1 (6 bases). V lost 2 bases and J 1 base, leaving 12 bases between the germline ends. Per germline, CDR1 SEHNR and CDR2 FQNEAQ (reference sequence). There are 16 residues in the CDR3. The CDR3 DNA sequence: TGTGCCAGCAGCTTATATAGGGACACATCCTACAATGAGCAGTTCTTC. Its translation: CASSLYRDTSYNEQFF.

This clone appeared once. The V gene is TRBV19, the J gene TRBJ1-2, with a weak D call TRBD1 (5 bases). The CDR3 runs 15 residues. Trimming stripped 3 bases from V and 7 bases from J, with 18 bases between. Per the germline V gene, CDR1 is LNHDA and CDR2 is SQIVND (reference sequence). The CDR3 here is CASSIDSISDTGYTF. CDR3 coding DNA: TGTGCCAGTAGTATCGACAGCATAAGTGACACTGGCTACACCTTC.

V and J are TRBV18 and TRBJ2-7; 10 bases are shared with TRBD1. Germline CDR1 reads KGHSH; CDR2 reads LQKENI. The CDR3 consists of 14 residues. J gave up 2 bases and V 3 bases, and 1 base lay outside the gene matches. CDR3 DNA sequence: TGTGCCAGCTCACCGGGGACAGGGGCCTACGAGCAGTACTTC. It specifies CASSPGTGAYEQYF.

This clone was counted between two and nine times. The V gene is TRBV27, the J gene TRBJ2-7; the match to TRBD1 covers 9 bases. V was pared by 7 bases and J by 5 bases, with 9 bases of the junction left unmatched. Germline V CDR1 and CDR2: MNHEY, SMNVEV (reference sequence). The CDR3 loop spans 14 amino acids. For the CDR3, the DNA is TGTGCCAGCACTGGGGCGGGACAGGGAAACGAGCAGTACTTC. This codes for CASTGAGQGNEQYF.

The chain links TRBV28 to TRBJ1-5; D may be TRBD1 (6 bases). The ends were cut back, 4 bases at V and 0 bases at J, with 19 bases in the middle. Germline V gene lookup returns CDR1 MDHEN and CDR2 SYDVKM. This CDR3 contains 18 residues. The CDR3 region is CASSSFFLQGYSNQPQHF. The CDR3 nucleotides read TGTGCCAGCAGTTCGTTTTTTTTACAGGGATATAGCAATCAGCCCCAGCATTTT.

The gene calls are TRBV4-1 and TRBJ2-7; 7 nucleotides match TRBD1. With 2 bases clipped from V and 2 bases from J, the junction kept 6 bases outside the gene matches. The CDR3 is 15 amino acids. Per germline, CDR1 MGHRA and CDR2 YSYEKL. For the CDR3, the DNA is TGCGCCAGCAGCCAATCTGGACAGGTCGCCTACGAGCAGTACTTC. It yields the protein CASSQSGQVAYEQYF.

The chain has TRBV4-3 and TRBJ1-1; possible D gene TRBD1, 5 bases. With 1 base removed from V and 3 bases from J, the gap between germline ends came to 15 bases. The germline V gene has CDR1 LGHNA and CDR2 YSLEER. The CDR3 consists of 16 residues. CDR3 DNA sequence: TGCGCCAGCAGCCAAGGGTCAGCCAGGGCGGACACTGAAGCTTTCTTT. It codes for CASSQGSARADTEAFF.

The CDR3 DNA reads as TGTGCCAGCAGTCGACTAGGCGGAGAGACCCAGTACTTC. Its protein product is CASSRLGGETQYF. V is TRBV6-5 and J is TRBJ2-5; possible D gene TRBD2, 6 bases. CDR3 length: 13 amino acids. Germline CDR1 is MNHEY and CDR2 is SVGAGI. The germline V and J ends were trimmed by 5 bases and 4 bases, with 11 bases remaining between them.

V and J are TRBV10-1 and TRBJ2-1; the match to TRBD2 covers 12 bases. The germline V gene has CDR1 WNHNN and CDR2 SYGVQD (reference sequence). V was pared by 6 bases and J by 8 bases, with 5 bases of the junction left unmatched. The CDR3 consists of 14 residues. The CDR3 reads CASRETSGSDEQFF. The CDR3 DNA reads as TGCGCCAGCAGGGAGACTAGCGGGAGCGATGAGCAGTTCTTC.

The V call is TRBV4-1, the J call TRBJ2-5; possibly TRBD1 for D (6 bases). Trimming stripped 2 bases from V and 4 bases from J, with 14 bases between. The CDR3 is made up of 15 amino acids. CDR1 is MGHRA and CDR2 is YSYEKL in the germline V gene. This chain's CDR3 is CASSQTPTGPETQYF. CDR3 in DNA: TGCGCCAGCAGCCAAACCCCGACAGGACCAGAGACCCAGTACTTC.

This sequence joins TRBV5-6 and TRBJ1-2; 10 bases align to TRBD1. Germline V gene data show CDR1 as SGHDT and CDR2 as YYEEEE. Trimming took 4 bases from V and 8 from J; bases not matched to a gene: 11. The CDR3 runs to 15 residues. CDR3 nucleotide sequence: TGTGCCAGCAGCACTCCGGGACAGGGGCCCGGCGGCTACACCTTC. This codes for CASSTPGQGPGGYTF.

This rearrangement joins TRBV19 to TRBJ2-1; the match to TRBD2 covers 8 bases. This CDR3 contains 14 residues. Germline trimming cut 10 bases from V and 1 base from J; bases unmatched to any gene: 6. Germline V gene lookup returns CDR1 LNHDA and CDR2 SQIVND (reference sequence). The CDR3 loop reads CATNLAGSYNEQFF. For the CDR3, the DNA is TGTGCCACCAACTTAGCGGGATCCTACAATGAGCAGTTCTTC.

The chain couples TRBV2 to TRBJ2-7, with D possibly matching TRBD2 (7 bases). The CDR3 is 14 residues long. Germline V lookup: CDR1 SNHLY, CDR2 FYNNEI. Trimming took off 5 bases at V and 2 bases at J, with 13 bases between the two ends. The CDR3 region is CASSFEGGAYEQYF. DNA of the CDR3: TGTGCCAGCAGTTTCGAAGGGGGGGCCTACGAGCAGTACTTC.

This rearrangement joins TRBV23-1 to TRBJ2-7; D not certain. TRBV23-1 is classed as an ORF, of uncertain function. V lost 2 bases and J lost 2, with 13 bases in between. CDR3 length: 15 residues. CDR3 region: CASSQARTYPYEQYF. As DNA, the CDR3 is TGCGCCAGCAGTCAAGCGAGAACCTACCCCTACGAGCAGTACTTC.

This chain connects TRBV7-9 to TRBJ2-7; D is perhaps TRBD2 (7 bases). The CDR3 runs to 15 residues. The ends were cut back, 1 base at V and 5 bases at J, with 15 bases in the middle. Germline V gene data show CDR1 as SEHNR and CDR2 as FQNEAQ (reference sequence). CDR3 nucleotide sequence: TGTGCCAGCAGCTTAGGGGAGGGGGGTAGCCACGAGCAGTACTTC. Translation: CASSLGEGGSHEQYF. Based on the CDR3 plus reference TRBV7-9 and TRBJ2-7, the full variable domain is DTGVSQNPRHKITKRGQNVTFRCDPISEHNRLYWYRQTLGQGPEFLTYFQNEAQLEKSRLLSDRFSAERPKGSFSTLEIQRTEQGDSAMYLCASSLGEGGSHEQYFGPGTRLTVT.

V gene TRBV18 combines with J gene TRBJ1-5; 7 nucleotides align to TRBD1. CDR3 length: 16 residues. J was trimmed by 6 bases and V by 1 base; bases with no gene match: 9. CDR1 is KGHSH and CDR2 is LQKENI in the germline V gene. The DNA of the CDR3 is TGTGCCAGCTCACCACTAGGTGGACAGGAAGGTCAGCCCCAGCATTTT. As protein: CASSPLGGQEGQPQHF.

The V call is TRBV5-1, the J call TRBJ2-1; 11 nucleotides match TRBD1. Germline trimming cut 5 bases from V and 8 bases from J; bases unmatched to any gene: 6. Germline V gives CDR1 SGHRS, CDR2 YFSETQ. The CDR3 has 14 amino acids. CDR3 sequence: CASRRTGGEDEQFF. CDR3 nucleotide sequence: TGCGCCAGCAGGCGGACAGGGGGCGAAGATGAGCAGTTCTTC.